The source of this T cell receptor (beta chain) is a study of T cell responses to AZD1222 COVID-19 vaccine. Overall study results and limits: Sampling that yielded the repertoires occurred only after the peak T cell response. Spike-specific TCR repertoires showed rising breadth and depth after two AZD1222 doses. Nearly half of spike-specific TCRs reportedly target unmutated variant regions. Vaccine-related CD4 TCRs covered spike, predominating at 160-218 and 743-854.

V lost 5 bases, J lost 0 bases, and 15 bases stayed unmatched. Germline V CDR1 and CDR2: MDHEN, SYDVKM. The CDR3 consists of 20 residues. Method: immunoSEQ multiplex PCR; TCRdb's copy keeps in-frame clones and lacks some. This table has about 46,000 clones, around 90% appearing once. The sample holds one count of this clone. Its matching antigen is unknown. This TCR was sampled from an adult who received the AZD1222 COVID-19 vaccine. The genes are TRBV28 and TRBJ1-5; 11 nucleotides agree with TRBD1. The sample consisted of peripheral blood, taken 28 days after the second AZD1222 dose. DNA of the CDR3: TGTGCCAGCAGTCCGAGAGGACAGGGGGCCGCCCTTTATAGCAATCAGCCCCAGCATTTT. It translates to CASSPRGQGAALYSNQPQHF.